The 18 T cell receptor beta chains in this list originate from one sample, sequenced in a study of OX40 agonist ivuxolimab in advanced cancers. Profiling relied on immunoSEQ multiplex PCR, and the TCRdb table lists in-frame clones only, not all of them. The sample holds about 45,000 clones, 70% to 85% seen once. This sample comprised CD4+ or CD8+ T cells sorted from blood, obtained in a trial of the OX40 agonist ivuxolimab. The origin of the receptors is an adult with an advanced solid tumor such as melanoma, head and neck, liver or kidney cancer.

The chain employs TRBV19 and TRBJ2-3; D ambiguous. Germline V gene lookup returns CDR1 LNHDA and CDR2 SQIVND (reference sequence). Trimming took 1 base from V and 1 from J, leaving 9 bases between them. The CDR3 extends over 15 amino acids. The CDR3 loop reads CASSIGNWGTDTQYF. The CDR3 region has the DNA TGTGCCAGTAGTATAGGGAATTGGGGCACAGATACGCAGTATTTT. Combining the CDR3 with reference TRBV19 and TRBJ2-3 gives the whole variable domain DGGITQSPKYLFRKEGQNVTLSCEQNLNHDAMYWYRQDPGQGLRLIYYSQIVNDFQKGDIAEGYSVSREKKESFPLTVTSAQKNPTAFYLCASSIGNWGTDTQYFGPGTRLTVL.

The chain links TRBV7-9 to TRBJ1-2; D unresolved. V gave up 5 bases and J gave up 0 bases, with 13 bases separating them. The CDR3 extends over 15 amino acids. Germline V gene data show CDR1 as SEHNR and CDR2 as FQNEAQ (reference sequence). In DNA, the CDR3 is TGTGCCAGCAGCCCCCGCCGCGGATCTAACTATGGCTACACCTTC. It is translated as CASSPRRGSNYGYTF.

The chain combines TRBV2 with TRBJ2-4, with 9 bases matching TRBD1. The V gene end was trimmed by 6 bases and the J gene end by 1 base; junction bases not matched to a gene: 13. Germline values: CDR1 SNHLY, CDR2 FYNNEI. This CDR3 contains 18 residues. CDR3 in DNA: TGTGCCAGCAGGGGGGACAGGGTCGAATTTATGGCCAAAAACATTCAGTACTTC. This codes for CASRGDRVEFMAKNIQYF. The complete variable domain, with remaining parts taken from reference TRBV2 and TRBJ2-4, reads EPEVTQTPSHQVTQMGQEVILRCVPISNHLYFYWYRQILGQKVEFLVSFYNNEISEKSEIFDDQFSVERPDGSNFTLKIRSTKLEDSAMYFCASRGDRVEFMAKNIQYFGAGTRLSVL.

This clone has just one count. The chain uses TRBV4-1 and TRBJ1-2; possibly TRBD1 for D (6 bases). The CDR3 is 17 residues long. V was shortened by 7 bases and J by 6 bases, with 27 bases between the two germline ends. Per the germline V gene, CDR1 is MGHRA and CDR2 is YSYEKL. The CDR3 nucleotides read TGCGCCAGCAACCCAATGATGACAGGTCGGTGGAGGGATGGCTACACCTTC. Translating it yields CASNPMMTGRWRDGYTF.

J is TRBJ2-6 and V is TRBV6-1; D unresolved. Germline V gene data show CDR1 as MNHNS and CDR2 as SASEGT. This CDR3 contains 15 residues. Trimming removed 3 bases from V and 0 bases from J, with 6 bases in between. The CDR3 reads CASSDGVSGANVLTF. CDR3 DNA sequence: TGTGCCAGCAGTGACGGAGTCTCTGGGGCCAACGTCCTGACTTTC.

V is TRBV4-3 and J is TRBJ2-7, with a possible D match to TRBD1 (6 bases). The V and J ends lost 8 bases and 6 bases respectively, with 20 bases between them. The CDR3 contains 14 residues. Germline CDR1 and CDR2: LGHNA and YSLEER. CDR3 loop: CASGPVNRESEQYF. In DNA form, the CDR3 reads TGCGCCAGCGGCCCCGTTAACAGGGAGTCCGAGCAGTACTTC.

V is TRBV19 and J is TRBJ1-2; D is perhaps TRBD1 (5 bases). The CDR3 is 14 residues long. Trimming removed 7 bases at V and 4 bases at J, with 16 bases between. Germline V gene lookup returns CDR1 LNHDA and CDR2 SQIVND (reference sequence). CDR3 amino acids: CASTSGGASYGYTF. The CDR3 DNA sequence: TGTGCCAGTACCTCGGGAGGGGCAAGCTATGGCTACACCTTC.

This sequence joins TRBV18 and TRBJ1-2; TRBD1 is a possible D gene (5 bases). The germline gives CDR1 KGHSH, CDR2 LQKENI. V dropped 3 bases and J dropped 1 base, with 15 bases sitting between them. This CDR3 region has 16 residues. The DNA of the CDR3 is TGTGCCAGCTCACCGCCAGGTGGGCAGGGTAACTATGGCTACACCTTC. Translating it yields CASSPPGGQGNYGYTF.

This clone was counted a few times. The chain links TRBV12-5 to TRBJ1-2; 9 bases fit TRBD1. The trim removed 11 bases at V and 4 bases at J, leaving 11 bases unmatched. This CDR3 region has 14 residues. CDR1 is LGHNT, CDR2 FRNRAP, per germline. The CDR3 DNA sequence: TGTGCTCTTACAGGGACAGGGCCGCTCTATGGCTACACCTTC. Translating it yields CALTGTGPLYGYTF. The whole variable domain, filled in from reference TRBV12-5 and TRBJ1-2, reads DARVTQTPRHKVTEMGQEVTMRCQPILGHNTVFWYRQTMMQGLELLAYFRNRAPLDDSGMPKDRFSAEMPDATLATLKIQPSEPRDSAVYFCALTGTGPLYGYTFGSGTRLTVV.

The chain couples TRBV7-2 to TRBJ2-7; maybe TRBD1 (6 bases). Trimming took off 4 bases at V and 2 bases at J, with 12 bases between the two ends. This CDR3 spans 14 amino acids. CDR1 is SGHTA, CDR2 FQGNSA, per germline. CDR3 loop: CASSSGVYTYEQYF. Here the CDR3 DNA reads TGTGCCAGCAGCTCAGGGGTCTACACCTACGAGCAGTACTTC. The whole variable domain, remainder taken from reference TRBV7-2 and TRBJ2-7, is GAGVSQSPSNKVTEKGKDVELRCDPISGHTALYWYRQSLGQGLEFLIYFQGNSAPDKSGLPSDRFSAERTGGSVSTLTIQRTQQEDSAVYLCASSSGVYTYEQYFGPGTRLTVT.

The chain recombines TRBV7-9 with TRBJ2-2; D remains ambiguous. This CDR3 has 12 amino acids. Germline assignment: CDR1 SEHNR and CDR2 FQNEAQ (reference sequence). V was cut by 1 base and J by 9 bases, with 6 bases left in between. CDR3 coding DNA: TGTGCCAGCAGCTTAGGTCCCCGGGAGCTGTTTTTT. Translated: CASSLGPRELFF.

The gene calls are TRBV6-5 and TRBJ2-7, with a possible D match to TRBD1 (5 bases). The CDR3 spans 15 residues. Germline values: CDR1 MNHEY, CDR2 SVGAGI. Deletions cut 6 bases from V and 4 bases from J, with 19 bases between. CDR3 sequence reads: CASSRTDRQIYEQYF. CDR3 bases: TGTGCCAGCAGCCGAACCGACAGACAAATTTACGAGCAGTACTTC.

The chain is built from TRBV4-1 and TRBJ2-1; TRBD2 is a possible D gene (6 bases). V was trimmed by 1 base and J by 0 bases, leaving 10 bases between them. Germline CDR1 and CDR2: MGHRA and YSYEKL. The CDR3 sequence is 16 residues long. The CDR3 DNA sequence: TGCGCCAGCAGCCAAGCCGCCGGGAGCTCCTACAATGAGCAGTTCTTC. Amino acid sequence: CASSQAAGSSYNEQFF.

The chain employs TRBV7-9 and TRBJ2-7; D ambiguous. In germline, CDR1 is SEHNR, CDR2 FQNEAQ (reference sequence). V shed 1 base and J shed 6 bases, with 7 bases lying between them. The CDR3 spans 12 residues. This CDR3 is CASSLVISEQYF. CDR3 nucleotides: TGTGCCAGCAGCTTAGTTATCAGCGAGCAGTACTTC.

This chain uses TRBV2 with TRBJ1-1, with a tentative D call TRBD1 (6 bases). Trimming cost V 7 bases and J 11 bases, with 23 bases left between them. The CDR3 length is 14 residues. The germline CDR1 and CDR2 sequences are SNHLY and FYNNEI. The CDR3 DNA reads TGTGCCAGCACTGCTTCGGGGGGCCGCAGGGGTGCTTTCTTT. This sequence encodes CASTASGGRRGAFF.

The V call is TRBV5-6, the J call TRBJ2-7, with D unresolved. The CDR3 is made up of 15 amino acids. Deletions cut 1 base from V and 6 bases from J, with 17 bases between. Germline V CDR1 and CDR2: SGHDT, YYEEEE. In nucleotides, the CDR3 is TGTGCCAGCAGCTTGAGTCAGGTTGGACCCGGCGAGCAGTACTTC. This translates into CASSLSQVGPGEQYF.

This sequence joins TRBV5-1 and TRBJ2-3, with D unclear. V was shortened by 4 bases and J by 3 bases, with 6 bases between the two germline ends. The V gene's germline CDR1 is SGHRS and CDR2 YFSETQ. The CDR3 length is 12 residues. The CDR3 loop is CASSLATDTQYF. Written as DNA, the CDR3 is TGCGCCAGCAGCCTCGCAACAGATACGCAGTATTTT.

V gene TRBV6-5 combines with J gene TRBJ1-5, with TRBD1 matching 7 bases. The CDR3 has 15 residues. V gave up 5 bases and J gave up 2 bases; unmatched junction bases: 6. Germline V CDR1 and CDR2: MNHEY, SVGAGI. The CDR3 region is CASSPGQRGNQPQHF. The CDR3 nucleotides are TGTGCCAGCAGTCCGGGACAGCGGGGCAATCAGCCCCAGCATTTT.